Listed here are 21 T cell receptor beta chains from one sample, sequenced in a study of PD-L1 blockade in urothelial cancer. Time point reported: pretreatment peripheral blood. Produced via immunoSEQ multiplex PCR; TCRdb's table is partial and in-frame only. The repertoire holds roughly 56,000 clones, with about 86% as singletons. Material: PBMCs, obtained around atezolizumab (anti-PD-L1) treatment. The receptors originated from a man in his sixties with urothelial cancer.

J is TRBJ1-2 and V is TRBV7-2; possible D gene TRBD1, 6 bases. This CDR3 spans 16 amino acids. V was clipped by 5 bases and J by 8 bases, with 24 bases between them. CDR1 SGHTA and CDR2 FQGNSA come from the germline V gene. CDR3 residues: CASSATIVTGQGGYTF. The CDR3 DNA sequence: TGTGCCAGCAGCGCCACGATTGTAACAGGGCAAGGGGGCTACACCTTC. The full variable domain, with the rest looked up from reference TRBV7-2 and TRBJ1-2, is GAGVSQSPSNKVTEKGKDVELRCDPISGHTALYWYRQSLGQGLEFLIYFQGNSAPDKSGLPSDRFSAERTGGSVSTLTIQRTQQEDSAVYLCASSATIVTGQGGYTFGSGTRLTVV.

The DNA for the CDR3 is TGCGCCAGCAGCTTGCAGCGGACGAACACCGGGGAGCTGTTTTTT. Amino acid sequence: CASSLQRTNTGELFF. This chain joins TRBV5-1 and TRBJ2-2; perhaps TRBD2 as D (5 bases). Deletions cut 1 base from V and 0 bases from J, with 7 bases between. The CDR3 is made up of 15 amino acids. Germline CDR1 SGHRS, CDR2 YFSETQ.

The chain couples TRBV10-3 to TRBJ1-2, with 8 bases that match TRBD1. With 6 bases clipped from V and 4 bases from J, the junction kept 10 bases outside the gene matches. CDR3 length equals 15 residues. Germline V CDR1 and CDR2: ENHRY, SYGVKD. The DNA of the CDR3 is TGTGCCATCAGGTCAACAGGGGGGTCGGGCTATGGCTACACCTTC. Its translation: CAIRSTGGSGYGYTF.

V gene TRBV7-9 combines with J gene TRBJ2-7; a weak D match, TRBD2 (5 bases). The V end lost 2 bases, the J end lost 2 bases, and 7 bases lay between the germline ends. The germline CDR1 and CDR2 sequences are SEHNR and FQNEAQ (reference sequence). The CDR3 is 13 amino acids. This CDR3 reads CASSLTGTYEQYF. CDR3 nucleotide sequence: TGTGCCAGCAGCTTAACCGGGACCTACGAGCAGTACTTC.

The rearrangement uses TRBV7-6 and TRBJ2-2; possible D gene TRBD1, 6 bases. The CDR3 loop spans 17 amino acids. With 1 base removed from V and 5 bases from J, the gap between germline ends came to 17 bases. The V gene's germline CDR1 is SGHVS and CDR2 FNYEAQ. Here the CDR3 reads CASSLVLWGPGTGELFF. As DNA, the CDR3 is TGTGCCAGCAGCTTAGTTCTGTGGGGGCCGGGTACCGGGGAGCTGTTTTTT.

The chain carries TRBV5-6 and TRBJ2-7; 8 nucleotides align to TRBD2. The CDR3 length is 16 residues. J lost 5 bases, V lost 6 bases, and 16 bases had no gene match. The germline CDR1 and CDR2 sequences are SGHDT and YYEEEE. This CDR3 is CASTHGSGGPWHEQYF. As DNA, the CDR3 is TGTGCCAGCACCCACGGGTCGGGAGGGCCTTGGCACGAGCAGTACTTC.

The CDR3, as DNA: TGTGCCTGGAACACAGGGGAGTGGGGCTACACCTTC. Translation: CAWNTGEWGYTF. V gene TRBV30 combines with J gene TRBJ1-2, with 7 bases fitting TRBD1. Germline CDR1 is GTSNPN and CDR2 is SVGIG (reference sequence). With 4 bases clipped from V and 8 bases from J, the junction kept 7 bases outside the gene matches. The CDR3 is 12 residues long.

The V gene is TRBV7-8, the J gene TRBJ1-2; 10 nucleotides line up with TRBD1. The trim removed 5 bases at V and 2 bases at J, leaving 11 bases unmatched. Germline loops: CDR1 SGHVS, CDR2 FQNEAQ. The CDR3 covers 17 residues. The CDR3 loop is CASSTRDRGITNYGYTF. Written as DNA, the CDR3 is TGTGCCAGCAGCACCCGGGACAGGGGCATTACGAACTATGGCTACACCTTC.

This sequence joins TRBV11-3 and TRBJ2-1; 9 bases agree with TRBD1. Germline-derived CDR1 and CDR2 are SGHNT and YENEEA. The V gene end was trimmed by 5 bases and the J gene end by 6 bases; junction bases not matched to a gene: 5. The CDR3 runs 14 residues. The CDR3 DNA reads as TGTGCCAGCAGCCCAGGACAGGGGAGCAATGAGCAGTTCTTC. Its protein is CASSPGQGSNEQFF.

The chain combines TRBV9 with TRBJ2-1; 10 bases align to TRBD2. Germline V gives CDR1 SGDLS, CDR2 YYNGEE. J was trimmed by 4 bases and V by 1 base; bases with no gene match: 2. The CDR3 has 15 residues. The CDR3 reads CASSVKAGGYNEQFF. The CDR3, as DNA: TGTGCCAGCAGCGTAAAAGCGGGGGGGTACAATGAGCAGTTCTTC.

DNA for the CDR3: TGTGCCAGCAGTATAGAGGGGGCAACCGGGGAGCTGTTTTTT. Amino acids: CASSIEGATGELFF. The V and J genes are TRBV6-4 and TRBJ2-2; 7 bases match TRBD1. Germline V gene lookup returns CDR1 MRHNA and CDR2 SNTAGT. The CDR3 is 14 residues long. V dropped 5 bases and J dropped 5; count of bases not matched to a gene: 5.

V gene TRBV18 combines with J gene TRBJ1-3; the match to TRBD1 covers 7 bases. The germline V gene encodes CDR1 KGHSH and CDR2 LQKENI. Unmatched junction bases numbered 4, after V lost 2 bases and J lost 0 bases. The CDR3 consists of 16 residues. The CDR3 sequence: CASSPNRDSSGNTIYF. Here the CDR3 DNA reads TGTGCCAGCTCACCAAACCGGGACAGCTCTGGAAACACCATATATTTT.

CDR3 in amino acids: CAFTQGARGYTF. The CDR3 coding sequence is TGTGCCTTCACACAGGGGGCTAGAGGCTACACCTTC. The rearrangement uses TRBV30 and TRBJ1-2, with TRBD1 identical over 9 bases. The V gene end was trimmed by 7 bases and the J gene end by 8 bases; junction bases not matched to a gene: 8. The length of the CDR3 is 12 residues. The germline gives CDR1 GTSNPN, CDR2 SVGIG (reference sequence).

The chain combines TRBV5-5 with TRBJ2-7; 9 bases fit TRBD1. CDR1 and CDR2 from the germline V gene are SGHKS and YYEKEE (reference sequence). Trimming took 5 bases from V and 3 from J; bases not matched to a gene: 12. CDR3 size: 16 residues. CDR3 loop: CASRLNPGTGLYEQYF. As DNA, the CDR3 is TGTGCCAGCAGGTTGAACCCCGGGACAGGGCTCTACGAGCAGTACTTC.

The CDR3 DNA reads as TGTGCTAGTGGGGGGGACAGGGGTAATGAGCAGTTCTTC. It yields the protein CASGGDRGNEQFF. The chain combines TRBV12-5 with TRBJ2-1; the match to TRBD1 covers 10 bases. Germline CDR1 and CDR2: LGHNT and FRNRAP. The ends lost 6 bases at V and 7 bases at J; junction bases unmatched: 3. This CDR3 comprises 13 residues.

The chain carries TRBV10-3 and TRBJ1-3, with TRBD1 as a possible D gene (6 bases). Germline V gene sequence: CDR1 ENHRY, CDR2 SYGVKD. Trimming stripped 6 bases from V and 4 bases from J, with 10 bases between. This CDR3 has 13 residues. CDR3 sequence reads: CAISPGEGNTIYF. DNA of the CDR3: TGTGCCATCAGCCCAGGGGAGGGAAACACCATATATTTT.

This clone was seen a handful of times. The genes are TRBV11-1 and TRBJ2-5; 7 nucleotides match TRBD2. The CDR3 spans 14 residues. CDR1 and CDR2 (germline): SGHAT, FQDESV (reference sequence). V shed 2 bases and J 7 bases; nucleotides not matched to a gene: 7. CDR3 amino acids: CASSLRREPRTQYF. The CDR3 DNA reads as TGTGCCAGCAGCTTAAGGCGGGAGCCGCGGACCCAGTACTTC.

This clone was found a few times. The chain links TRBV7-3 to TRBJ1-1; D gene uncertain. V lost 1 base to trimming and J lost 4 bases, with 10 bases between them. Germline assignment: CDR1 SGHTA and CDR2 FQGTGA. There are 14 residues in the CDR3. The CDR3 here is CASSLIVGGTEAFF. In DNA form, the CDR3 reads TGTGCCAGCAGCTTAATTGTGGGAGGCACTGAAGCTTTCTTT.

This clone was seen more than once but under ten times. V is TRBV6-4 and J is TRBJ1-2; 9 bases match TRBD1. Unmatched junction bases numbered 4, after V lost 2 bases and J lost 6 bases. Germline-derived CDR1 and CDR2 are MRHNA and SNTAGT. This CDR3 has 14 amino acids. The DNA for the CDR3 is TGTGCCAGCAGTGACCCGGGACAGGGAGATGGCTACACCTTC. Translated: CASSDPGQGDGYTF.

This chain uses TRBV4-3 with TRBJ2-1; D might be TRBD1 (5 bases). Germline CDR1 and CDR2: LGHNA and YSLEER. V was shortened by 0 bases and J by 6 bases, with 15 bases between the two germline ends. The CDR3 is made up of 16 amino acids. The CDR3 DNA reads TGCGCCAGCAGCCAAGAATGGCAGGGTCGCATCAATGAGCAGTTCTTC. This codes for CASSQEWQGRINEQFF.

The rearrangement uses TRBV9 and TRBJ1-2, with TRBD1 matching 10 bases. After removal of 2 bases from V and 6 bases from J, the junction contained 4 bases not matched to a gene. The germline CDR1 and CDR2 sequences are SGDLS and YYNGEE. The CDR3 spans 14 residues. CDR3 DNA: TGTGCCAGCAGCGTGGGACAGGGGATTCATGGCTACACCTTC. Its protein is CASSVGQGIHGYTF.